A selection of T cell receptor beta chains follows, all from one sample in a study of shared clonotypes between healthy human individuals. Sequenced by immunoSEQ multiplex PCR; TCRdb stores in-frame clones only, minus some. The profile shows about 2.4 million clones, about 92% of them singletons. The sequenced material came from naive CD4+ T cells sorted from blood. Receptor source: a man aged 18 to 30 in good health. Both conserved end residues are part of each CDR3. The size field is filled for only some rows; it gives once, few, many or a size class.

v_call	clone_size	cdr3_aa
TRBV30	.	CAWSAAGVSTDTQYF
TRBV27	.	CASSSNKGTEAFF
TRBV5-6	.	CASSLPQQLDGYTF
TRBV6-6	.	CASSRLGSGTDEQYF
TRBV4-1	many	CASSQVGTGNEKLFF
TRBV2	.	CASSELVETQYF
TRBV5-4	.	CASSPPGPGAGANVLTF
TRBV2	.	CASRWDRENTEAFF
TRBV7-8	.	CASSSQGNTEAFF
TRBV4-3	.	CASSHRDSLEGQYF
TRBV11-2	.	CASSLGGQGSHEQYF
TRBV4-3	.	CASSQAPGQGLGELFF
TRBV10-3	.	CATLQTSGFSTDTQYF
TRBV5-5	.	CASSLVGQGVYEQYF
TRBV30	.	CAWSVLGSTDTQYF